These 25 T cell receptor beta chains originate from one sample sequenced in a study of spatial heterogeneity in lung cancer. Time point described: sample taken at primary tumor resection. TCRdb recomputed calls from the 5' RACE reads with MiXCR, one row per CDR3 protein. The sample yields tens of thousands of distinct CDR3 sequences, less than 15% seen once. The input for sequencing was PBMCs, taken at surgery. These receptors all come from a male donor with early-stage non-small cell lung cancer.

This clonotype was detected a few times. This rearrangement joins TRBV6-1 to TRBJ1-6, with D uncertain. The CDR3 extends over 15 amino acids. V was pared by 1 base and J by 9 bases, with 13 bases between. Per the germline V gene, CDR1 is MNHNS and CDR2 is SASEGT. The CDR3 bases are TGTGCCAGCAGTGAAGGTCAAGGGAGACCTTCACCCCTCCACTTT. Its protein product is CASSEGQGRPSPLHF.

This chain uses TRBV20-1 with TRBJ2-2; 8 bases align to TRBD1. V dropped 6 bases and J dropped 7; count of bases not matched to a gene: 10. Germline CDR1 and CDR2: DFQATT and SNEGSKA (reference sequence). CDR3 length: 14 residues. The CDR3 DNA reads as TGCAGTGCCTTCTCAGGGGGCTCCGGCGGGGAGCTGTTTTTT. Encoded protein: CSAFSGGSGGELFF.

A few counts support this clonotype. The chain couples TRBV7-9 to TRBJ2-7, with D unresolved. Germline lookup yields CDR1 SEHNR and CDR2 FQNEAQ (reference sequence). The V end lost 5 bases, the J end lost 1 base, and 15 bases lay between the germline ends. The CDR3 is 15 amino acids. CDR3 coding DNA: TGTGCCAGCAGCGAGGCCGGCGTACGGTCCTACGAGCAGTACTTC. Translation gives CASSEAGVRSYEQYF. Full variable domain (missing parts from reference TRBV7-9 and TRBJ2-7): DTGVSQNPRHKITKRGQNVTFRCDPISEHNRLYWYRQTLGQGPEFLTYFQNEAQLEKSRLLSDRFSAERPKGSFSTLEIQRTEQGDSAMYLCASSEAGVRSYEQYFGPGTRLTVT.

The J gene is TRBJ2-5, the V gene TRBV10-3; 8 nucleotides line up with TRBD1. Trimming removed 2 bases from V and 6 bases from J; junction bases left unmatched: 2. The CDR3 extends over 13 amino acids. Looked up from germline, CDR1 is ENHRY and CDR2 is SYGVKD. The CDR3: CAISEDRGQTQYF. CDR3 nucleotides: TGTGCCATCAGTGAGGACAGGGGCCAGACCCAGTACTTC.

A few counts support this clonotype. This CDR3 is CASSGLAEANEQFF. In nucleotides, the CDR3 is TGTGCCAGCAGCGGCCTAGCGGAAGCCAATGAGCAGTTCTTC. This chain connects TRBV9 to TRBJ2-1, with 7 bases lining up with TRBD2. Germline loops: CDR1 SGDLS, CDR2 YYNGEE. With 3 bases clipped from V and 6 bases from J, the junction kept 6 bases outside the gene matches. The CDR3 extends over 14 amino acids.

This clonotype was recorded a few times. The chain combines TRBV7-6 with TRBJ2-3; D is ambiguous. The CDR3 is 13 residues long. Germline V gene data show CDR1 as SGHVS and CDR2 as FNYEAQ. V was clipped by 3 bases and J by 0 bases, with 4 bases between them. The CDR3 coding sequence is TGTGCCAGCAGCTTTGCCAGCACAGATACGCAGTATTTT. Translating it yields CASSFASTDTQYF.

This clonotype was picked up a small number of times. The chain's CDR3 is CASSLGGRLRRNSPLHF. CDR3 coding DNA: TGTGCCAGCAGTTTAGGGGGTAGATTACGCCGTAATTCACCCCTCCACTTT. The genes are TRBV12-3 or TRBV12-4 and TRBJ1-6, with D unclear. CDR3 length equals 17 residues. The V end lost 1 base, the J end lost 6 bases, and 16 bases lay between the germline ends.

The CDR3 reads CASSYPGTPNTEAFF. The CDR3 bases are TGTGCCAGCAGTTACCCCGGGACACCTAACACTGAAGCTTTCTTT. The chain has TRBV6-2 or TRBV6-3 and TRBJ1-1; D might be TRBD1 (6 bases). The germline CDR1 and CDR2 sequences are MNHEY and SVGEGT. V was cut by 2 bases and J by 2 bases, with 12 bases left in between. This CDR3 region has 15 residues.

The rearrangement joins TRBV3-1 to TRBJ2-1; D unresolved. Germline assignment: CDR1 LGHDT and CDR2 YNNKEL (reference sequence). V lost 4 bases, J lost 10 bases, and 14 bases lay in between. The CDR3 is 13 amino acids. The CDR3 DNA sequence: TGTGCCAGCAGCCTGGCCCAGATCCGCGAGCAGTTCTTC. It yields the protein CASSLAQIREQFF.

This clonotype turned up a few times. The chain uses TRBV24-1 and TRBJ2-1; tentatively, D is TRBD1 or TRBD2 (5 bases each). Germline-derived CDR1 and CDR2 are KGHDR and SFDVKD. V was pared by 4 bases and J by 4 bases, with 13 bases between. This CDR3 spans 15 amino acids. As DNA, the CDR3 is TGTGCCACCAGTGACCGGGACCCAAGGTACAATGAGCAGTTCTTC. This translates into CATSDRDPRYNEQFF.

In this sample, this clonotype turned up many times. CDR3 bases: TGTGCCGCAGGGACAGACTCCTACAATGAGCAGTTCTTC. Translated: CAAGTDSYNEQFF. The chain combines TRBV19 with TRBJ2-1, with 7 bases aligning to TRBD1. Losses at the gene ends were 11 bases for V and 0 bases for J; bases not matched to a gene: 4. CDR1 LNHDA and CDR2 SQIVND come from the germline V gene (reference sequence). This CDR3 region has 13 residues.

This clonotype was seen repeatedly, ten times or more. The rearrangement joins TRBV27 to TRBJ2-5; the match to TRBD2 covers 7 bases. Trimming cost V 1 base and J 5 bases; bases outside gene matches: 10. The CDR3 has 16 residues. Germline CDR1 reads MNHEY; CDR2 reads SMNVEV (reference sequence). CDR3 bases: TGTGCCAGCAGTTTATTTGGGACTACAAGAATGGAGACCCAGTACTTC. Protein product: CASSLFGTTRMETQYF.

The V and J genes are TRBV9 and TRBJ2-1; D possibly uses TRBD1 or TRBD2 (5 bases each). Germline values: CDR1 SGDLS, CDR2 YYNGEE. This CDR3 spans 15 amino acids. V was clipped by 0 bases and J by 3 bases, with 10 bases between them. CDR3 sequence (DNA): TGTGCCAGCAGCGTAGAGGGGAGCATCTACAATGAGCAGTTCTTC. As protein: CASSVEGSIYNEQFF.

This chain connects TRBV6-1 to TRBJ2-5; 8 nucleotides align to TRBD2. The CDR3 consists of 17 residues. With 3 bases clipped from V and 2 bases from J, the junction kept 11 bases outside the gene matches. Germline-derived CDR1 and CDR2 are MNHNS and SASEGT. CDR3 in amino acids: CASSEYGLAGRQETQYF. The CDR3 nucleotides are TGTGCCAGCAGTGAGTATGGTCTAGCGGGCCGACAAGAGACCCAGTACTTC.

J is TRBJ2-7 and V is TRBV12-3 or TRBV12-4; D gene uncertain. The ends were cut back, 3 bases at V and 6 bases at J, with 9 bases in the middle. The CDR3 has 12 amino acids. The CDR3 loop reads CASSFSTGEQYF. The CDR3 bases are TGTGCCAGCAGTTTTTCCACGGGCGAGCAGTACTTC.

The chain links TRBV12-3 or TRBV12-4 to TRBJ2-3; 11 bases align to TRBD2. The ends lost 6 bases at V and 2 bases at J; junction bases unmatched: 1. This CDR3 has 14 amino acids. CDR3: CASRLAGATDTQYF. Here the CDR3 DNA reads TGTGCCAGCAGACTAGCGGGGGCCACAGATACGCAGTATTTT.

This clonotype occurred a few times. This chain uses TRBV6-6 with TRBJ2-7, with a weak D call TRBD1 (5 bases). V was clipped by 6 bases and J by 4 bases, with 13 bases between them. The CDR3 runs to 13 residues. The V gene's germline CDR1 is MNHNY and CDR2 SVGAGI (reference sequence). CDR3 residues: CASRTSDRYEQYF. CDR3 sequence (DNA): TGTGCCAGCAGAACGTCCGACAGATACGAGCAGTACTTC.

A few counts support this clonotype. This rearrangement joins TRBV29-1 to TRBJ2-3; 10 bases match TRBD2. V lost 4 bases and J lost 6; bases outside the gene matches: 10. The length of the CDR3 is 15 residues. Germline CDR1 SQVTM, CDR2 ANQGSEA. The CDR3 reads CSVGASGSLTDTQYF. The CDR3 bases are TGCAGCGTTGGTGCTAGCGGGAGCTTGACGGATACGCAGTATTTT.

This clonotype was found many times. This chain connects TRBV29-1 to TRBJ1-4, with 7 nucleotides matching TRBD1. The CDR3 spans 14 residues. In germline, CDR1 is SQVTM, CDR2 ANQGSEA. With V trimmed by 3 bases and J by 6 bases, 7 bases remained unmatched. Here the CDR3 DNA reads TGCAGCGTTGAGGGCCCCACAGGGGATGAAAAACTGTTTTTT. This codes for CSVEGPTGDEKLFF.

V is TRBV10-3 and J is TRBJ2-5, with 12 bases fitting TRBD1. V trimming: 10 bases; J trimming: 5 bases; junction bases outside the gene matches: 8. The germline V gene encodes CDR1 ENHRY and CDR2 SYGVKD. The CDR3 contains 14 residues. The CDR3 loop reads CATRGDRGLETQYF. In nucleotides, the CDR3 is TGTGCCACCAGGGGGGACAGGGGGCTGGAGACCCAGTACTTC.

Regarding this clonotype: At one boundary the junction diverges from the germline segment, which might be a read error. This rearrangement joins TRBV27 to TRBJ2-5, with D possibly matching TRBD1 (5 bases). CDR3 length: 14 residues. Germline lookup yields CDR1 MNHEY and CDR2 SMNVEV (reference sequence). The CDR3 sequence is CANSLPGYGETQYF. For the CDR3, the DNA is TGTGCCAACAGTTTACCAGGGTATGGAGAGACCCAGTACTTC.

The DNA for the CDR3 is TGTGCCAGCAGTTTAAGGAAGAAGGGGGGAAGCTCTGGGGCCAACGTCCTGACTTTC. This translates into CASSLRKKGGSSGANVLTF. The chain uses TRBV28 and TRBJ2-6; D is tentatively TRBD1 or TRBD2 (6 bases each). The V and J ends lost 2 bases and 0 bases respectively, with 17 bases between them. Germline CDR1 and CDR2: MDHEN and SYDVKM. CDR3 size: 19 residues.

This chain joins TRBV20-1 and TRBJ2-7, with a possible D match to TRBD1 (5 bases). Between the trimmed V and J ends, which lost 0 bases and 2 bases, there was a span of 11 bases. CDR1 and CDR2 from the germline V gene are DFQATT and SNEGSKA (reference sequence). The CDR3 runs to 14 residues. The CDR3 region has the DNA TGCAGTGCTAGAGATCTTCAGGGCCCCTACGAGCAGTACTTC. Translation: CSARDLQGPYEQYF.

This clonotype came up a few times. This rearrangement joins TRBV7-9 to TRBJ1-1, with 9 bases lining up with TRBD1. Germline CDR1 SEHNR, CDR2 FQNEAQ (reference sequence). The CDR3 is 14 residues long. V lost 5 bases to trimming and J lost 5 bases; unmatched junction nucleotides: 6. The CDR3: CASSRTGGKTEAFF. In DNA form, the CDR3 reads TGTGCCAGCAGCAGAACAGGGGGCAAGACTGAAGCTTTCTTT.

The table lists this clonotype with a few counts. The chain has TRBV27 and TRBJ1-6; 7 nucleotides align to TRBD1. J gave up 4 bases and V 8 bases, and 11 bases lay outside the gene matches. Germline V gene lookup returns CDR1 MNHEY and CDR2 SMNVEV (reference sequence). The CDR3 covers 16 residues. The CDR3 here is CASRRLGQSYNSPLHF. CDR3 nucleotide sequence: TGTGCCAGCCGCCGTTTGGGACAGTCTTATAATTCACCCCTCCACTTT.